This TCR beta chain is drawn from a study of shared clonotypes between healthy human individuals. Note on this clone: The same CDR3 arises from other DNA sequences in this sample as well.

Sequencing was performed with immunoSEQ multiplex PCR; in TCRdb, only in-frame clones are kept and a portion is missing. Here the sample spans around 2.5 million clones, roughly 93% being singletons. The sequence derives from a man aged 18 to 29 in good health. Some clones in this sample may be carry-over from other donors' samples. Sequencing was done on a sample of naive CD4+ T cells from PBMCs. Sample subset: CD45RA+ positively selected.

In DNA form, the CDR3 reads TGTGCCAGCAGTGAATTGGGGGGCACCTACAATGAGCAGTTCTTC. The encoded protein is CASSELGGTYNEQFF. The chain employs TRBV2 and TRBJ2-1; D may be TRBD1 or TRBD2 (6 bases each). The CDR3 sequence is 15 residues long. Trimming took 2 bases from V and 2 from J, leaving 10 bases between them. The germline gives CDR1 SNHLY, CDR2 FYNNEI.